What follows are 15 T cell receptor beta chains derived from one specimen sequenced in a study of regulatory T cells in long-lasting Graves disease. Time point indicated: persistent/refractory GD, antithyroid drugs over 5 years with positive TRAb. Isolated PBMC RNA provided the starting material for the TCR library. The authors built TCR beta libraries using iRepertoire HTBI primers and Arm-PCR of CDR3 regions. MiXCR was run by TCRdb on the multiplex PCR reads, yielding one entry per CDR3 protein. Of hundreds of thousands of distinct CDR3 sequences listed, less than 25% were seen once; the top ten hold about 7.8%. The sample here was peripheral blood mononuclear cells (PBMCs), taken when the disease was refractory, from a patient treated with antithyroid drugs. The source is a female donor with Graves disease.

Here the CDR3 DNA reads TGTGCCAGCAGCCGGATTAACCAGGCGGGGGAGCTGTTTTTT. Translation: CASSRINQAGELFF. V and J are TRBV14 and TRBJ2-2; D gene unclear. V was trimmed by 4 bases and J by 8 bases, leaving 14 bases between them. CDR3 length: 14 amino acids. Germline V gene sequence: CDR1 SGHDN, CDR2 FVKESK.

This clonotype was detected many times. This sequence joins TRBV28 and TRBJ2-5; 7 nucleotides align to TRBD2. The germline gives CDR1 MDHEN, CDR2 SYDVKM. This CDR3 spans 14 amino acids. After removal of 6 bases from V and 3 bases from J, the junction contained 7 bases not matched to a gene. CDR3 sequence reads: CASSVASGKETQYF. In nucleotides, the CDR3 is TGTGCCAGCAGCGTGGCTAGCGGAAAAGAGACCCAGTACTTC.

The CDR3 spells CASSPHDQPWGEKLFF. For the CDR3, the DNA is TGTGCCAGCAGTCCCCACGACCAACCCTGGGGGGAAAAACTGTTTTTT. The rearrangement uses TRBV28 and TRBJ1-4, with D maybe TRBD1 (5 bases). The CDR3 spans 16 residues. The V gene's germline CDR1 is MDHEN and CDR2 SYDVKM. The V end was cut by 5 bases, the J end by 8 bases, with 21 bases between.

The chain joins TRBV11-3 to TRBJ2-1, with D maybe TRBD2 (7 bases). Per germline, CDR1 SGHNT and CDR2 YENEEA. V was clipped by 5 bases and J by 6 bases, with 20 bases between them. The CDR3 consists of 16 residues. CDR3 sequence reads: CASSLRGGGRTNEQFF. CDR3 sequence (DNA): TGTGCCAGCAGCCTGAGGGGGGGCGGGAGAACCAATGAGCAGTTCTTC.

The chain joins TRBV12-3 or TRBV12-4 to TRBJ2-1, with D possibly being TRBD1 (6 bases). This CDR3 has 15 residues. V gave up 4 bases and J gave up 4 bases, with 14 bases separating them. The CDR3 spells CASSSGQFSYNEQFF. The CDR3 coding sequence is TGTGCCAGCAGTTCCGGACAGTTTAGTTACAATGAGCAGTTCTTC.

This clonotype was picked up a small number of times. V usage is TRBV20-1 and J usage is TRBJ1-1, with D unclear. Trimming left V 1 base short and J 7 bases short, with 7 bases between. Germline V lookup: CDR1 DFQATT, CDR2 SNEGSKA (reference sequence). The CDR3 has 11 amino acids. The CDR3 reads CSARGRDEAFF. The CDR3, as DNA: TGCAGTGCTAGAGGACGGGATGAAGCTTTCTTT.

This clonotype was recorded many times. CDR3 bases: TGTGCCAGCAGCCCACAGGGAATCCAAGAGACCCAGTACTTC. The encoded protein is CASSPQGIQETQYF. The chain carries TRBV28 and TRBJ2-5; weak D call: TRBD1 (6 bases). CDR1 is MDHEN and CDR2 is SYDVKM in the germline V gene. The V end was cut by 6 bases, the J end by 1 base, with 12 bases between. The CDR3 is 14 amino acids.

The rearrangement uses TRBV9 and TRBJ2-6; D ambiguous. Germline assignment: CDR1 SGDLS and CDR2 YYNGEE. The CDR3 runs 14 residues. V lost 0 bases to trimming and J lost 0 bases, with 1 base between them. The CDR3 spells CASSVGSGANVLTF. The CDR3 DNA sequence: TGTGCCAGCAGCGTAGGCTCTGGGGCCAACGTCCTGACTTTC.

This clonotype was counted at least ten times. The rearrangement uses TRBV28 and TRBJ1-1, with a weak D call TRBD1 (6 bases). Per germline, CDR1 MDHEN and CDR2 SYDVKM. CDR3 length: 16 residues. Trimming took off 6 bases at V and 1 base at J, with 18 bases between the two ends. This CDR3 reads CASSWSSGVSNTEAFF. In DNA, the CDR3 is TGTGCCAGCAGCTGGAGTTCAGGGGTTTCGAACACTGAAGCTTTCTTT.

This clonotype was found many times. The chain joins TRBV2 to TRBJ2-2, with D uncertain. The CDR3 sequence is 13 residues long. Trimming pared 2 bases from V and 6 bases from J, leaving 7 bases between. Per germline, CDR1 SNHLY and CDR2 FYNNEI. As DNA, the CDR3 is TGTGCCAGCAGTGAACGCCGGCCCGGGGAGCTGTTTTTT. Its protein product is CASSERRPGELFF.

The CDR3: CASYYEQYF. The CDR3 region has the DNA TGTGCCAGCTATTACGAGCAGTACTTC. The V call is TRBV27, the J call TRBJ2-7; D is undetermined. CDR1 MNHEY and CDR2 SMNVEV come from the germline V gene (reference sequence). The CDR3 totals 9 residues. V was shortened by 8 bases and J by 4 bases, with 3 bases between the two germline ends.

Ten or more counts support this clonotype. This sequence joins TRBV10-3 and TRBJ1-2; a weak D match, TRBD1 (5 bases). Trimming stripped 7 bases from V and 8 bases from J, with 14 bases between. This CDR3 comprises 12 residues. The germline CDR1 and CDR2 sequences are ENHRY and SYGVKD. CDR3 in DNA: TGTGCCATCAAAAAGGGGACGAACGGCTACACCTTC. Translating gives CAIKKGTNGYTF.

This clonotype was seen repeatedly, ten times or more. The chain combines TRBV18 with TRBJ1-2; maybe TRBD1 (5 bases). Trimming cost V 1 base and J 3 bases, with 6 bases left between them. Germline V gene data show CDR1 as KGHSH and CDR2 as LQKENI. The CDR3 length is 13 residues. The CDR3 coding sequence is TGTGCCAGCTCACCACGGGACGACTATGGCTACACCTTC. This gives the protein CASSPRDDYGYTF.

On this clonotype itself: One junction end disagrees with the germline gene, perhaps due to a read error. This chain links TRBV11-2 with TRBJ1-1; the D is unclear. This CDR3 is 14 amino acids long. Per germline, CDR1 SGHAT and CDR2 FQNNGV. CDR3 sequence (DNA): TGCGCCAGCAGCCAAGATCGCCCCGCTGTAGTATCTTTCTTT. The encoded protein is CASSQDRPAVVSFF.

The DNA for the CDR3 is TGTGCCAGCAGCCGCAACCCCGGGACAGTCAATCAGCCCCAGCATTTT. As protein: CASSRNPGTVNQPQHF. The chain is built from TRBV3-1 and TRBJ1-5; 7 positions agree with TRBD1. The CDR3 loop spans 16 amino acids. Trimming at V came to 4 bases and at J to 3 bases, leaving 9 bases not matched to a gene. Germline CDR1 and CDR2: LGHDT and YNNKEL (reference sequence).